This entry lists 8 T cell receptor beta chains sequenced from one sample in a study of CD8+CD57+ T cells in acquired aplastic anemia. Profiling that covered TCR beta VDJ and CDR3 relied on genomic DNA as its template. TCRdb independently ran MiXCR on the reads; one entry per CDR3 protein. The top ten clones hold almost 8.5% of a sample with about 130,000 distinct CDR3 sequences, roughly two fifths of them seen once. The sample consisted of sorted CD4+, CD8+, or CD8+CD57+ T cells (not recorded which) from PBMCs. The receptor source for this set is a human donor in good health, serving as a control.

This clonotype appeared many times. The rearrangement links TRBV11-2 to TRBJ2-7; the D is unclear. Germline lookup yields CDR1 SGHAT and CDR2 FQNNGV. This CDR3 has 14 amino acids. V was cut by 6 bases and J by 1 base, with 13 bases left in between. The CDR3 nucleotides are TGTGCCAGCAGTATCGGCCTTCCTTCCTACGAGCAGTACTTC. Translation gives CASSIGLPSYEQYF. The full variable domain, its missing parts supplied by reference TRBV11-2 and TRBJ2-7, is EAGVAQSPRYKIIEKRQSVAFWCNPISGHATLYWYQQILGQGPKLLIQFQNNGVVDDSQLPKDRFSAERLKGVDSTLKIQPAKLEDSAVYLCASSIGLPSYEQYFGPGTRLTVT.

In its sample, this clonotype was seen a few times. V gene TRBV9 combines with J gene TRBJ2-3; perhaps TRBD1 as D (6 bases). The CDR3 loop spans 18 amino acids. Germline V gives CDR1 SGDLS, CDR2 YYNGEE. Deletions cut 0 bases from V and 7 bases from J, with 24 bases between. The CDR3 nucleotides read TGTGCCAGCAGCGTAGGGGGTGTGGGGGCCCGCTTGGGGAATACGCAGTATTTT. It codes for CASSVGGVGARLGNTQYF.

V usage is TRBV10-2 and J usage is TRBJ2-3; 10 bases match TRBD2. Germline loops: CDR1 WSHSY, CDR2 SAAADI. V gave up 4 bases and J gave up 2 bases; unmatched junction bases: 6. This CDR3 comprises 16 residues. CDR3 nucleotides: TGCGCCAGCAGTGGCATAGCGGGGGGAACCACAGATACGCAGTATTTT. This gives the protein CASSGIAGGTTDTQYF.

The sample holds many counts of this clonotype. This CDR3 is CASSRYGTGSYEQYF. The CDR3 nucleotides are TGTGCCAGCTCACGCTATGGGACAGGCTCCTACGAGCAGTACTTC. V gene TRBV18 combines with J gene TRBJ2-7, with 8 bases fitting TRBD1. CDR1 is KGHSH, CDR2 LQKENI, per germline. This CDR3 spans 15 amino acids. V was clipped by 4 bases and J by 0 bases; unmatched bases: 5.

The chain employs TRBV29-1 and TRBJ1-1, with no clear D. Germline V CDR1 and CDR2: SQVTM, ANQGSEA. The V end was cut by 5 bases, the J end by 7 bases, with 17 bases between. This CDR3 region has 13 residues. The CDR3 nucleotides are TGCAGCGTTCCGACCTCAACAGCAGTTGAAGCTTTCTTT. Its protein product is CSVPTSTAVEAFF.

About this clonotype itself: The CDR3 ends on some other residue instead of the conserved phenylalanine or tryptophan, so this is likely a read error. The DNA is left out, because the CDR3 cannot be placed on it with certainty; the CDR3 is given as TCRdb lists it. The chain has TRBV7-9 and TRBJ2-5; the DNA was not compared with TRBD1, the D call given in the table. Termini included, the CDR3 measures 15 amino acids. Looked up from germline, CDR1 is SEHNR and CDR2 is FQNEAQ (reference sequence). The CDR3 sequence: CASSFNRDRGETQCL.

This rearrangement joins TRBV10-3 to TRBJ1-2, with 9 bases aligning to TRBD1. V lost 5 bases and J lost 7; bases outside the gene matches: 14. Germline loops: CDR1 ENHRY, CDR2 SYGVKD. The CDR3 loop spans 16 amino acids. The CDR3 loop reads CAISKGQGRYVSGYTF. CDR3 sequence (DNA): TGTGCCATCAGTAAGGGACAGGGACGCTACGTGAGTGGCTACACCTTC.

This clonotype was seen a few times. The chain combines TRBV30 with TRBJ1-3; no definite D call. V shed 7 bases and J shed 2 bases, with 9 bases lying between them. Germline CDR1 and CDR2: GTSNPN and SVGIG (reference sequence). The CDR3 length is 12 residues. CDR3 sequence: CASLGTGNTIYF. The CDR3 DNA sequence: TGTGCCTCACTAGGGACTGGAAACACCATATATTTT.